The 27 T cell receptor beta chains below come from one sample, sequenced in a study of T cells after yellow fever vaccination (dated by TCRdb to between 2018 and 2020). Library construction relied on 5' RACE. Sequencer: Illumina HiSeq 2500. TCRdb passed the public sequencing reads through fastp at Q25 and MiXCR, retaining productive beta sequences. A single entry per CDR3 protein holds the most common genes and DNA from its merged rows. The sample table contains a few hundred thousand distinct CDR3 sequences; only one count was recorded for 11% of them. The ten largest clones take up about 17% of the sample. The label giving this sample's treatment or condition can be read as: live attenuated yellow fever vaccine strain. The sample consisted of PBMCs, taken on the day of the first yellow fever vaccination. The origin of the receptors is a man aged 18 to 29 who received the YFV17D yellow fever vaccine.

There are a few counts of this clonotype. V and J are TRBV4-1 and TRBJ2-4, with a weak D call TRBD1 (6 bases). Germline V CDR1 and CDR2: MGHRA, YSYEKL. V lost 5 bases to trimming and J lost 1 base, with 9 bases between them. This CDR3 is built from 14 residues. The CDR3 nucleotides are TGCGCCAGCAGCGATCAGGGGGCCAAAAACATTCAGTACTTC. Protein: CASSDQGAKNIQYF.

This clonotype was seen only a few times. The V and J genes are TRBV6-1 and TRBJ2-3; 8 positions agree with TRBD1. CDR1 and CDR2 (germline): MNHNS, SASEGT. J lost 0 bases, V lost 4 bases, and 3 bases had no gene match. The CDR3 totals 15 residues. As DNA, the CDR3 is TGTGCCAGCAGTGGCCGGGACAGGAGCACAGATACGCAGTATTTT. Its protein is CASSGRDRSTDTQYF.

The V call is TRBV29-1, the J call TRBJ1-2; D is possibly TRBD1 (6 bases). Germline V gene data show CDR1 as SQVTM and CDR2 as ANQGSEA. The CDR3 is 14 amino acids. Trimming left V 7 bases short and J 5 bases short, with 20 bases between. For the CDR3, the DNA is TGCAGCGCTAGCACCACAGGGCAGGGATATGGCTACACCTTC. Translating gives CSASTTGQGYGYTF.

The chain joins TRBV7-2 to TRBJ2-4; D gene unclear. The germline V and J ends were trimmed by 3 bases and 0 bases, with 9 bases remaining between them. Per the germline V gene, CDR1 is SGHTA and CDR2 is FQGNSA. The CDR3 consists of 15 residues. CDR3 protein: CASSFGSLAKNIQYF. The CDR3 bases are TGTGCCAGCAGCTTTGGGTCCCTAGCCAAAAACATTCAGTACTTC. Drawing the rest from reference TRBV7-2 and TRBJ2-4, the complete variable domain is GAGVSQSPSNKVTEKGKDVELRCDPISGHTALYWYRQSLGQGLEFLIYFQGNSAPDKSGLPSDRFSAERTGGSVSTLTIQRTQQEDSAVYLCASSFGSLAKNIQYFGAGTRLSVL.

This clonotype was counted between two and nine times. V usage is TRBV4-1 and J usage is TRBJ2-5; D is uncertain. The CDR3 extends over 16 amino acids. Per the germline V gene, CDR1 is MGHRA and CDR2 is YSYEKL. V was pared by 1 base and J by 5 bases, with 17 bases between. The CDR3 spells CASSQVPWRLKETQYF. The CDR3 nucleotides read TGCGCCAGCAGCCAAGTGCCCTGGCGTTTAAAGGAGACCCAGTACTTC.

This clonotype appeared a few times. This chain uses TRBV20-1 with TRBJ2-7, with D possibly being TRBD2 (5 bases). With 0 bases removed from V and 5 bases from J, the gap between germline ends came to 17 bases. The CDR3 totals 15 residues. Germline lookup yields CDR1 DFQATT and CDR2 SNEGSKA (reference sequence). CDR3 sequence reads: CSAREMYEGSNEQYF. CDR3 DNA sequence: TGCAGTGCTAGAGAAATGTACGAGGGTAGCAACGAGCAGTACTTC.

The rearrangement uses TRBV7-9 and TRBJ2-2; D uncertain. V was pared by 3 bases and J by 1 base, with 9 bases between. The CDR3 runs to 15 residues. Germline V gene lookup returns CDR1 SEHNR and CDR2 FQNEAQ (reference sequence). This CDR3 is CASSFSHRNTGELFF. CDR3 coding DNA: TGTGCCAGCAGCTTTTCCCACAGGAACACCGGGGAGCTGTTTTTT.

This clonotype was observed many times. The rearrangement uses TRBV5-1 and TRBJ2-5; the D gene is possibly TRBD2 (5 bases). There are 14 residues in the CDR3. Trimming removed 1 base from V and 0 bases from J, with 7 bases in between. Germline V gene lookup returns CDR1 SGHRS and CDR2 YFSETQ. CDR3 loop: CASSLTGNQETQYF. CDR3 in DNA: TGCGCCAGCAGCTTGACGGGGAACCAAGAGACCCAGTACTTC.

The V and J genes are TRBV19 and TRBJ2-1; no definite D call. With 3 bases removed from V and 2 bases from J, the gap between germline ends came to 14 bases. The germline V gene has CDR1 LNHDA and CDR2 SQIVND (reference sequence). The length of the CDR3 is 16 residues. For the CDR3, the DNA is TGTGCCAGTAGTATTGGGTCCGACCGGACCTACAATGAGCAGTTCTTC. Translation: CASSIGSDRTYNEQFF.

The chain carries TRBV9 and TRBJ2-1; D is perhaps TRBD2 (5 bases). The CDR3 runs 14 residues. Trimming pared 4 bases from V and 5 bases from J, leaving 13 bases between. CDR1 and CDR2 from the germline V gene are SGDLS and YYNGEE. The CDR3 is CASSSQMRDNEQFF. CDR3 coding DNA: TGTGCCAGCAGCTCCCAGATGCGGGACAATGAGCAGTTCTTC.

The sample holds many counts of this clonotype. The rearrangement uses TRBV5-1 and TRBJ1-2; no definite D call. Trimming took off 0 bases at V and 0 bases at J, with 6 bases between the two ends. CDR3 size: 14 residues. Germline V gives CDR1 SGHRS, CDR2 YFSETQ. CDR3: CASSLESPNYGYTF. CDR3 DNA: TGCGCCAGCAGCTTGGAGTCACCTAACTATGGCTACACCTTC.

V and J are TRBV11-2 and TRBJ2-3; 7 bases fit TRBD2. Germline CDR1 reads SGHAT; CDR2 reads FQNNGV. CDR3 length: 18 residues. The ends lost 0 bases at V and 0 bases at J; junction bases unmatched: 9. CDR3 nucleotide sequence: TGTGCCAGCAGCTTAGACTGGGTAGGGCGGGGGAGCACAGATACGCAGTATTTT. This sequence encodes CASSLDWVGRGSTDTQYF.

This clonotype was detected a few times. This chain links TRBV20-1 with TRBJ2-1; unclear D gene. The CDR3 is made up of 15 amino acids. The germline CDR1 and CDR2 sequences are DFQATT and SNEGSKA (reference sequence). V was cut by 0 bases and J by 7 bases, with 16 bases left in between. Here the CDR3 DNA reads TGCAGTGCTAGAGATGCCACAAACTTCGGGAATGAGCAGTTCTTC. Translating gives CSARDATNFGNEQFF.

This clonotype has ten or more counts. The chain combines TRBV5-1 with TRBJ2-7, with 10 bases matching TRBD1. Germline CDR1 SGHRS, CDR2 YFSETQ. J lost 4 bases, V lost 7 bases, and 11 bases had no gene match. The length of the CDR3 is 15 residues. The CDR3 nucleotides are TGCGCCAGCGCCCGCTCCGGGACAGGGGAGTACGAGCAGTACTTC. Its protein is CASARSGTGEYEQYF.

This clonotype was seen only a few times. This sequence joins TRBV6-1 and TRBJ1-1; D is perhaps TRBD1 (6 bases). CDR1 is MNHNS, CDR2 SASEGT, per germline. CDR3 length equals 16 residues. V was pared by 2 bases and J by 10 bases, with 23 bases between. The CDR3 loop is CASSERPGRGTIRAFF. CDR3 nucleotides: TGTGCCAGCAGTGAAAGGCCGGGCAGGGGAACCATTCGAGCTTTCTTT.

V usage is TRBV20-1 and J usage is TRBJ1-2; D gene ambiguous. In germline, CDR1 is DFQATT, CDR2 SNEGSKA (reference sequence). The CDR3 has 12 amino acids. Trimming left V 3 bases short and J 0 bases short, with 5 bases between. CDR3 protein: CSASPTNYGYTF. CDR3 sequence (DNA): TGCAGTGCTAGTCCGACTAACTATGGCTACACCTTC.

This clonotype was counted between two and nine times. The chain links TRBV4-3 to TRBJ1-1, with D possibly matching TRBD1 (6 bases). The CDR3 runs to 15 residues. Germline V lookup: CDR1 LGHNA, CDR2 YSLEER. V lost 3 bases, J lost 4 bases, and 15 bases lay in between. CDR3 sequence reads: CASSQQTGGITEAFF. The CDR3 nucleotides are TGCGCCAGCAGCCAGCAGACAGGAGGGATCACTGAAGCTTTCTTT.

The chain uses TRBV7-2 and TRBJ2-7; perhaps TRBD2 as D (6 bases). Looked up from germline, CDR1 is SGHTA and CDR2 is FQGNSA. V lost 2 bases to trimming and J lost 4 bases, with 12 bases between them. CDR3 size: 14 residues. CDR3 sequence (DNA): TGTGCCAGCAGCTTATATCCTGGGAGGTACGAGCAGTACTTC. This codes for CASSLYPGRYEQYF.

This sequence joins TRBV29-1 and TRBJ2-7; D may be TRBD1 or TRBD2 (5 bases each). This CDR3 has 14 amino acids. Germline V CDR1 and CDR2: SQVTM, ANQGSEA. V shed 0 bases and J shed 0 bases, with 9 bases lying between them. The CDR3 spells CSVEDRGLSYEQYF. The CDR3 nucleotides are TGCAGCGTTGAAGACCGGGGCCTCTCCTACGAGCAGTACTTC.

The V gene is TRBV3-1, the J gene TRBJ1-6, with D unclear. Trimming took off 3 bases at V and 7 bases at J, with 10 bases between the two ends. Germline V CDR1 and CDR2: LGHDT, YNNKEL (reference sequence). This CDR3 has 14 residues. The CDR3 spells CASSQRLENSPLHF. CDR3 nucleotides: TGTGCCAGCAGCCAGCGCCTGGAGAATTCACCCCTCCACTTT.

A few counts support this clonotype. The chain employs TRBV11-2 and TRBJ2-1; D gene unclear. Germline V lookup: CDR1 SGHAT, CDR2 FQNNGV. The CDR3 contains 15 residues. The V end was cut by 5 bases, the J end by 8 bases, with 19 bases between. The CDR3 here is CASSQGPRPIDEQFF. The CDR3 nucleotides read TGTGCCAGCAGCCAAGGACCCCGACCAATCGATGAGCAGTTCTTC.

This clonotype has just a few counts. The chain joins TRBV6-1 to TRBJ1-6, with TRBD1 matching 9 bases. The CDR3 is 15 residues long. CDR1 and CDR2 from the germline V gene are MNHNS and SASEGT. After removal of 1 base from V and 10 bases from J, the junction contained 5 bases not matched to a gene. CDR3 sequence reads: CASSEVGQGKSPLHF. The CDR3 DNA reads as TGTGCCAGCAGTGAAGTGGGACAGGGAAAATCACCCCTCCACTTT.

This clonotype has a handful of counts. This rearrangement joins TRBV7-7 to TRBJ2-5; D is unclear. V was pared by 5 bases and J by 0 bases, with 7 bases between. Germline CDR1 SSHAT, CDR2 FNYEAQ (reference sequence). This CDR3 comprises 13 residues. The CDR3 DNA reads TGTGCCAGCAGCCCCGCGTACCAAGAGACCCAGTACTTC. Translation: CASSPAYQETQYF. Using reference TRBV7-7 and TRBJ2-5 for the parts outside the CDR3, the full variable domain is GAGVSQSPRYKVTKRGQDVTLRCDPISSHATLYWYQQALGQGPEFLTYFNYEAQPDKSGLPSDRFSAERPEGSISTLTIQRTEQRDSAMYRCASSPAYQETQYFGPGTRLLVL.

V gene TRBV29-1 combines with J gene TRBJ2-2; 8 bases are shared with TRBD1. Germline V gene sequence: CDR1 SQVTM, CDR2 ANQGSEA. V gave up 6 bases and J gave up 1 base; unmatched junction bases: 4. CDR3 length: 14 amino acids. This CDR3 reads CSVRGTGNTGELFF. CDR3 DNA sequence: TGCAGCGTGCGTGGGACAGGGAACACCGGGGAGCTGTTTTTT.

The CDR3 spells CSAAQTGLGGYGYTF. The CDR3, as DNA: TGCAGTGCCGCCCAGACAGGCCTCGGCGGCTATGGCTACACCTTC. The chain carries TRBV20-1 and TRBJ1-2, with D possibly being TRBD1 (6 bases). This CDR3 is 15 amino acids long. Per germline, CDR1 DFQATT and CDR2 SNEGSKA (reference sequence). V was shortened by 6 bases and J by 4 bases, with 21 bases between the two germline ends.

Many counts were recorded for this clonotype. This rearrangement joins TRBV5-6 to TRBJ2-3; D not certain. The CDR3 loop spans 12 amino acids. Per the germline V gene, CDR1 is SGHDT and CDR2 is YYEEEE. Trimming stripped 7 bases from V and 1 base from J, with 7 bases between. DNA for the CDR3: TGTGCCAGCGGGGTGGGCACAGATACGCAGTATTTT. It yields the protein CASGVGTDTQYF.

The chain combines TRBV28 with TRBJ2-7, with unresolved D. Germline V gene sequence: CDR1 MDHEN, CDR2 SYDVKM. The V end lost 2 bases, the J end lost 0 bases, and 5 bases lay between the germline ends. CDR3 length: 13 residues. The CDR3 nucleotides are TGTGCCAGCAGTTTACCTAGCTCCTACGAGCAGTACGTC. Encoded protein: CASSLPSSYEQYV.